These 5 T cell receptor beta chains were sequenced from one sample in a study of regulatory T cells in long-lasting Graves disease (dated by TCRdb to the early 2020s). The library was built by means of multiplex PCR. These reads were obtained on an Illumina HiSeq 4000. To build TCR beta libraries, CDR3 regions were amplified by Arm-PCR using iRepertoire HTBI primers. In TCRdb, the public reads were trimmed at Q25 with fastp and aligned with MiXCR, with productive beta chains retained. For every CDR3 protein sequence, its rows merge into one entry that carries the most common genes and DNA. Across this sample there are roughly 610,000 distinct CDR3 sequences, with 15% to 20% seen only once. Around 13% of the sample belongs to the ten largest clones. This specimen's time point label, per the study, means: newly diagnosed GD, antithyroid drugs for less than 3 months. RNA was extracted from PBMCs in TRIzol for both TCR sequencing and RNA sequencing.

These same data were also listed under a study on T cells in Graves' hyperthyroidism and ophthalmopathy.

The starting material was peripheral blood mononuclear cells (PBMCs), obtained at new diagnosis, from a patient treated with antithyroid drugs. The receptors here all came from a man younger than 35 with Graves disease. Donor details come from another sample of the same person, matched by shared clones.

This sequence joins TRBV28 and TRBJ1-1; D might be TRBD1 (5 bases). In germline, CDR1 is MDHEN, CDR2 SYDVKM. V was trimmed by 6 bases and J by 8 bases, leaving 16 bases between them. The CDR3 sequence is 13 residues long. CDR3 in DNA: TGTGCCAGCAGCATCTTGGGTGGGGGGGAAGCTTTCTTT. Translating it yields CASSILGGGEAFF.

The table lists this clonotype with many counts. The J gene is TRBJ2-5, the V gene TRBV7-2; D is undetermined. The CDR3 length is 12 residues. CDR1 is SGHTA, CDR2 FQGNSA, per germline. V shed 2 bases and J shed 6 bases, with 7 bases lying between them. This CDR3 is CASSLLEKTQYF. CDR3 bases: TGTGCCAGCAGCTTATTGGAAAAGACCCAGTACTTC.

This CDR3 is CASSQVIGLGVYGYTF. The CDR3 DNA reads TGTGCCAGCAGCCAAGTTATCGGGCTAGGCGTCTATGGCTACACCTTC. The chain links TRBV4-2 to TRBJ1-2; D call uncertain. V was shortened by 1 base and J by 4 bases, with 16 bases between the two germline ends. Germline V gene sequence: CDR1 LGHNA, CDR2 YNFKEQ. This CDR3 comprises 16 residues.

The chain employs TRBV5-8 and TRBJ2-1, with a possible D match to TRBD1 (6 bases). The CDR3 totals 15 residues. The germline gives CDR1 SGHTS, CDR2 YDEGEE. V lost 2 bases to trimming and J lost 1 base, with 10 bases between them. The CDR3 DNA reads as TGTGCCAGCAGCTTTTTAGGGACATCCTACAATGAGCAGTTCTTC. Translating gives CASSFLGTSYNEQFF.

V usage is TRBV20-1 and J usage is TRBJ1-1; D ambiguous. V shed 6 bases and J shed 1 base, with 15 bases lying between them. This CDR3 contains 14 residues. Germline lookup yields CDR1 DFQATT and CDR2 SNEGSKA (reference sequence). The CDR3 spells CSATLSTQNTEAFF. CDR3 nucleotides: TGCAGTGCGACCCTATCGACGCAGAACACTGAAGCTTTCTTT.